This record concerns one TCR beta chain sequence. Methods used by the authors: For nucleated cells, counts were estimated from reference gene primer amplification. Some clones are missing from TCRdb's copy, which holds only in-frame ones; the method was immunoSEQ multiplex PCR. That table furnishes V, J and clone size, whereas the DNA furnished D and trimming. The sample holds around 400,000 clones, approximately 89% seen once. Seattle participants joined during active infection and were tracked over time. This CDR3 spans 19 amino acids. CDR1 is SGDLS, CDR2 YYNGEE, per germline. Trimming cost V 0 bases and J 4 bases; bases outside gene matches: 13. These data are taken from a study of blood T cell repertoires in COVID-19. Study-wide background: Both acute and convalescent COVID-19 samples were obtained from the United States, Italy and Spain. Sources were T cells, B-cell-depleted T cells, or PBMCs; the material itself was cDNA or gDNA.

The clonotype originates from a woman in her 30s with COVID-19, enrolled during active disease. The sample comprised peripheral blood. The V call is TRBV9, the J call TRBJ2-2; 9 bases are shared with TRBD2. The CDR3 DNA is TGTGCCAGCAGCGTAGAGGGAGAAGCGGGAGGTGTTGCCACCGGGGAGCTGTTTTTT. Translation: CASSVEGEAGGVATGELFF.